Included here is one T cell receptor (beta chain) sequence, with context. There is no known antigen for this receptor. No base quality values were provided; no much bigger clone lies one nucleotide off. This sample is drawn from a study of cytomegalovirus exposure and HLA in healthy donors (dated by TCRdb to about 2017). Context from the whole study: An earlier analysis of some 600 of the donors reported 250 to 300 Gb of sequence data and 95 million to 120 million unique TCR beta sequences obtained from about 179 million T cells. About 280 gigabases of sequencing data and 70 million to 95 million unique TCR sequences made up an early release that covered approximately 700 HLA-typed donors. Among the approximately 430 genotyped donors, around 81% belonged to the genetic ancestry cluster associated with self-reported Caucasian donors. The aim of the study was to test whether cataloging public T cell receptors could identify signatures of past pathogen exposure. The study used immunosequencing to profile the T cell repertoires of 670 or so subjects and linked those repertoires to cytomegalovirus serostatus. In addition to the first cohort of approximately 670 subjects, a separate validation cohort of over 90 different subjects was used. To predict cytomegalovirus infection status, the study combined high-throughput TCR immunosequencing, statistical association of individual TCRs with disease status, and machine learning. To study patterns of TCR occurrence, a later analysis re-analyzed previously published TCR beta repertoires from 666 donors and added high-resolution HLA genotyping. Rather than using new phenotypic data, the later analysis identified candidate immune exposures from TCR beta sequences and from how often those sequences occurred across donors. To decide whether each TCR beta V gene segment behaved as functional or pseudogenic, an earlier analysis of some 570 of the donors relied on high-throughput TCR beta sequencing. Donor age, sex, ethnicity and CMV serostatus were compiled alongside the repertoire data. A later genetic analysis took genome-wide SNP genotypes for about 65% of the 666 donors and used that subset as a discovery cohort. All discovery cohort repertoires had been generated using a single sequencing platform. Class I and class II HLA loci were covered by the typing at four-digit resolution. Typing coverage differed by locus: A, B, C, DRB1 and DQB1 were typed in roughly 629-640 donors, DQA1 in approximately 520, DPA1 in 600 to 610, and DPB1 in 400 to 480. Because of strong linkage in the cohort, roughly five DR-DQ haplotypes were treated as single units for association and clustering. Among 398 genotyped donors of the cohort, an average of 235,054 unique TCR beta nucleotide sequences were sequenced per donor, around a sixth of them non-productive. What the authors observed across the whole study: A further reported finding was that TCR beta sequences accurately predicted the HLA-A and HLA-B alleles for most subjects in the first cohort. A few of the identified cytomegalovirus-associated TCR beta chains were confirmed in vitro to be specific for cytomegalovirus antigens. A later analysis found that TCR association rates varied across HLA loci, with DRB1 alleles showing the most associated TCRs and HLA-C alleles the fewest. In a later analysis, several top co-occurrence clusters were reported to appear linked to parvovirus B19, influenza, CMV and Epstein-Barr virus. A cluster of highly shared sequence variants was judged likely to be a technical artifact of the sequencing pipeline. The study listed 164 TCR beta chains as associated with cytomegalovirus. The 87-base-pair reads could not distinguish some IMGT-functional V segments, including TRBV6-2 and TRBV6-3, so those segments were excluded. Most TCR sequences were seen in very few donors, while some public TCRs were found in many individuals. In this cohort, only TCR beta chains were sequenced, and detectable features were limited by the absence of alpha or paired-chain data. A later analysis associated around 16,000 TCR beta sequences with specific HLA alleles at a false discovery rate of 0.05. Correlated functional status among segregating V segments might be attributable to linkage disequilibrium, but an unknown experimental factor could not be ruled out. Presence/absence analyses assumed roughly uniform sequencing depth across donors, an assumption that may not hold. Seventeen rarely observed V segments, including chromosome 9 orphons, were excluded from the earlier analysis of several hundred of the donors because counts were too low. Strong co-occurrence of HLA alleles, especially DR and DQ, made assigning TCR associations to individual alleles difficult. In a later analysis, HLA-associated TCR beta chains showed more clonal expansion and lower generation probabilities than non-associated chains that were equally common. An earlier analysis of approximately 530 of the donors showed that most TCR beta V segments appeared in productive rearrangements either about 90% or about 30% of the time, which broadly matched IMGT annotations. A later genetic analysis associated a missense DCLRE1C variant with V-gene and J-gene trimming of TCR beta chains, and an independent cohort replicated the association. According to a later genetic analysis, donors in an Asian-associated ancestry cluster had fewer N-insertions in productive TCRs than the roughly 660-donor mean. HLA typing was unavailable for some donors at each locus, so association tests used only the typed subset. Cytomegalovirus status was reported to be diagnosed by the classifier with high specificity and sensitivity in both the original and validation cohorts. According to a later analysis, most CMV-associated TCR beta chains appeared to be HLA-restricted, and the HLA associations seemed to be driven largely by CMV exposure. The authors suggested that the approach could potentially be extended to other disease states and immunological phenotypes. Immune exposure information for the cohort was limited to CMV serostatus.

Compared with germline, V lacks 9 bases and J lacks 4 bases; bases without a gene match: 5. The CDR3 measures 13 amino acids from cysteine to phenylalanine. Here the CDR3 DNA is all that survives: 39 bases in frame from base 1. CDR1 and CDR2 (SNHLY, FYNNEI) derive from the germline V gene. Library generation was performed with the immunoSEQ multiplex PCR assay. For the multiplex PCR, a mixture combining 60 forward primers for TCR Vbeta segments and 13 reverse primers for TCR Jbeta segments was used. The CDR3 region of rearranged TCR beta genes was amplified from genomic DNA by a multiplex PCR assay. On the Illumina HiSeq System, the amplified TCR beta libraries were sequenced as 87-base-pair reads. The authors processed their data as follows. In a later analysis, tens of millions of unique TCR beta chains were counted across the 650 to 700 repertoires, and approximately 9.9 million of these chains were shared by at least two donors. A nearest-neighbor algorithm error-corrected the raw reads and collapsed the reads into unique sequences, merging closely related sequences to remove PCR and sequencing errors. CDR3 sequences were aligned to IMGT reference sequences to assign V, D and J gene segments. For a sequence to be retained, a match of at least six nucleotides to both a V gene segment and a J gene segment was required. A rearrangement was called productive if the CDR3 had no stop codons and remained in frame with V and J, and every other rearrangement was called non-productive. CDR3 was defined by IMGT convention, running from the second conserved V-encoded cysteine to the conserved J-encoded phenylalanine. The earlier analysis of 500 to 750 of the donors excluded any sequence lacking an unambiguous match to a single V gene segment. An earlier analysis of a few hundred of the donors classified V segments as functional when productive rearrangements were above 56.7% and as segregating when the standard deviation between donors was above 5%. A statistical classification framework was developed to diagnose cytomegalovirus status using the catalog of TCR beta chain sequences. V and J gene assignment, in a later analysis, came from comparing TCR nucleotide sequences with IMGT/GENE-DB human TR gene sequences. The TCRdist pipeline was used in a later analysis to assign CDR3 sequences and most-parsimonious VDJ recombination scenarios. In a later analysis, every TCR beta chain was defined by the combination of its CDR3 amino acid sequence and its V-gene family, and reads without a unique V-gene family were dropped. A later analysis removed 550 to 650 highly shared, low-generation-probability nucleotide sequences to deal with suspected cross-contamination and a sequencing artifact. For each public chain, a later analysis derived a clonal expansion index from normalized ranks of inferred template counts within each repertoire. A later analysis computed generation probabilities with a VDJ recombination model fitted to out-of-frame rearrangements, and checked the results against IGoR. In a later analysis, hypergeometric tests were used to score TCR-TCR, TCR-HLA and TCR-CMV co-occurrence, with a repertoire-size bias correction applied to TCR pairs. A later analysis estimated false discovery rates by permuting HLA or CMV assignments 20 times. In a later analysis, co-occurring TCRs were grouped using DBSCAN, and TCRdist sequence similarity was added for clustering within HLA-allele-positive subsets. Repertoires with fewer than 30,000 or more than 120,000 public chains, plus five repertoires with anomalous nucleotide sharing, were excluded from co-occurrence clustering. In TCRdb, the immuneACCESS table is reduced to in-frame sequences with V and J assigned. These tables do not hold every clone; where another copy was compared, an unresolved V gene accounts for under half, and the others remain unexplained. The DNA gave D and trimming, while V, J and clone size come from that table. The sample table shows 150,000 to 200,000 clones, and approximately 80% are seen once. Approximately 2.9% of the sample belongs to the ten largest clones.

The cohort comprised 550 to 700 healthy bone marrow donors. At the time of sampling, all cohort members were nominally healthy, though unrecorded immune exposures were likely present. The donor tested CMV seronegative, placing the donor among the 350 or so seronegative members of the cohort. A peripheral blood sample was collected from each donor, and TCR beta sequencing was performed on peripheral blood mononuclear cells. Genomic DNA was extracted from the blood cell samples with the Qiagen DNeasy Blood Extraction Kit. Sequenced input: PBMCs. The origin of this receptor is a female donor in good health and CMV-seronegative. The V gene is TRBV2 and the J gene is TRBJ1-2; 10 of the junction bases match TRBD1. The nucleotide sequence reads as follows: TGTGCCAGTGGGACAGGGGATGGCTATGGCTACACCTTC. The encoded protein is CASGTGDGYGYTF.